These 24 T cell receptor beta chains came from one sample sequenced in a study of blood T cell repertoires in COVID-19. TCRdb's copy holds only in-frame clones and misses some; the assay was immunoSEQ multiplex PCR. Found here are just over 350,000 clones, about 90% of them singletons; the top ten hold 2.5% to 3.5%. Sequencing used PBMCs or T cells enriched from blood (not recorded which). The receptors were gathered from a woman aged 30 to 39 who had recovered from COVID-19.

This clone was seen once. The gene calls are TRBV7-2 and TRBJ2-5, with 10 bases aligning to TRBD2. J gave up 5 bases and V 1 base, and 4 bases lay outside the gene matches. This CDR3 has 15 residues. Per germline, CDR1 SGHTA and CDR2 FQGNSA. CDR3 protein: CASSLVVTSGETQYF. DNA for the CDR3: TGTGCCAGCAGCTTAGTCGTGACTAGCGGGGAGACCCAGTACTTC.

The chain couples TRBV11-2 to TRBJ2-1; TRBD1 agrees at 7 bases. Losses at the gene ends were 3 bases for V and 3 bases for J; bases not matched to a gene: 2. Germline V gene data show CDR1 as SGHAT and CDR2 as FQNNGV. The CDR3 consists of 14 residues. The CDR3 DNA sequence: TGTGCCAGCAGCTTTAGACAGGGCTACAATGAGCAGTTCTTC. It codes for CASSFRQGYNEQFF.

CDR3 DNA sequence: TGTGCCAGCAGCACACCAGCGGGGAATGAGCAGTTCTTC. This translates into CASSTPAGNEQFF. The chain joins TRBV7-9 to TRBJ2-1; TRBD2 aligns across 7 bases. With V trimmed by 5 bases and J by 7 bases, 5 bases remained unmatched. Germline V gene sequence: CDR1 SEHNR, CDR2 FQNEAQ (reference sequence). CDR3 size: 13 residues.

The chain recombines TRBV27 with TRBJ1-5; TRBD1 aligns across 8 bases. This CDR3 comprises 19 residues. With V trimmed by 5 bases and J by 0 bases, 15 bases remained unmatched. Germline V lookup: CDR1 MNHEY, CDR2 SMNVEV (reference sequence). This CDR3 is CASSPYPRSGQDSNQPQHF. In DNA, the CDR3 is TGTGCCAGCAGTCCCTACCCCCGCTCGGGACAGGATAGCAATCAGCCCCAGCATTTT.

V gene TRBV6-5 combines with J gene TRBJ2-5, with TRBD2 matching over 7 bases. This CDR3 has 14 residues. Germline V gene data show CDR1 as MNHEY and CDR2 as SVGAGI. J lost 1 base, V lost 6 bases, and 5 bases had no gene match. Here the CDR3 reads CASRRTSAQETQYF. CDR3 nucleotides: TGTGCCAGCAGACGAACTAGCGCCCAAGAGACCCAGTACTTC.

The CDR3 nucleotides are TGCGCCAGCAGCTTGGCCGTCGGGGGTCAGTACGAGCAGTACTTC. This codes for CASSLAVGGQYEQYF. This sequence joins TRBV5-1 and TRBJ2-7; possible D gene TRBD2, 6 bases. V was pared by 0 bases and J by 4 bases, with 14 bases between. The germline CDR1 and CDR2 sequences are SGHRS and YFSETQ. This CDR3 contains 15 residues.

This chain uses TRBV4-1 with TRBJ2-1, with D maybe TRBD1 (5 bases). The germline gives CDR1 MGHRA, CDR2 YSYEKL. This CDR3 contains 13 residues. V was trimmed by 8 bases and J by 4 bases, leaving 12 bases between them. The CDR3 sequence: CASQQDIYNEQFF. The CDR3 DNA reads TGCGCCAGCCAGCAGGACATATACAATGAGCAGTTCTTC.

The chain links TRBV25-1 to TRBJ2-5; D uncertain. The V gene's germline CDR1 is MGHDK and CDR2 SYGVNS. V was pared by 8 bases and J by 0 bases, with 4 bases between. The CDR3 has 11 amino acids. The chain's CDR3 is CASDNQETQYF. The DNA of the CDR3 is TGTGCCAGCGACAACCAAGAGACCCAGTACTTC.

The chain joins TRBV6-5 to TRBJ1-2, with D possibly being TRBD1 (6 bases). Between the trimmed V and J ends, which lost 2 bases and 5 bases, there was a span of 9 bases. The CDR3 covers 13 residues. Germline CDR1 reads MNHEY; CDR2 reads SVGAGI. CDR3 in amino acids: CASSYGTKYGYTF. Written as DNA, the CDR3 is TGTGCCAGCAGTTACGGGACAAAATATGGCTACACCTTC.

The chain carries TRBV7-3 and TRBJ2-1; possibly TRBD2 for D (6 bases). In germline, CDR1 is SGHTA, CDR2 FQGTGA. V was cut by 1 base and J by 8 bases, with 15 bases left in between. The CDR3 contains 15 residues. CDR3 amino acids: CASSLNPSARDEQFF. Here the CDR3 DNA reads TGTGCCAGCAGCTTAAACCCTAGCGCGAGGGATGAGCAGTTCTTC.

In its sample, this clone was seen once. The V and J genes are TRBV7-9 and TRBJ1-6; a weak D match, TRBD1 (6 bases). The CDR3 is 14 residues long. The germline gives CDR1 SEHNR, CDR2 FQNEAQ (reference sequence). With 1 base removed from V and 8 bases from J, the gap between germline ends came to 9 bases. The DNA of the CDR3 is TGTGCCAGCAGCTTAGAAGGGGGTGATTCACCCCTCCACTTT. Amino acid sequence: CASSLEGGDSPLHF.

The rearrangement links TRBV29-1 to TRBJ2-3; TRBD2 matches at 8 bases. CDR1 and CDR2 from the germline V gene are SQVTM and ANQGSEA. Losses at the gene ends were 7 bases for V and 2 bases for J; bases not matched to a gene: 8. This CDR3 is built from 14 residues. This CDR3 reads CSGLGGGITDTQYF. As DNA, the CDR3 is TGCAGCGGGCTCGGCGGGGGGATCACAGATACGCAGTATTTT.

The chain joins TRBV4-1 to TRBJ2-1, with TRBD2 matching over 9 bases. There are 16 residues in the CDR3. The ends lost 0 bases at V and 3 bases at J; junction bases unmatched: 3. From germline, CDR1 is MGHRA and CDR2 YSYEKL. CDR3 nucleotides: TGCGCCAGCAGCCAAGAAAGGACTAGCGTCTACAATGAGCAGTTCTTC. The encoded protein is CASSQERTSVYNEQFF.

This chain links TRBV4-2 with TRBJ1-4, with D perhaps matching TRBD1 (5 bases). V was cut by 4 bases and J by 0 bases, with 12 bases left in between. The CDR3 extends over 16 amino acids. Germline loops: CDR1 LGHNA, CDR2 YNFKEQ. The CDR3 DNA reads TGTGCCAGCAGCCCGCATACGACAGCAACTAATGAAAAACTGTTTTTT. Its translation: CASSPHTTATNEKLFF.

J is TRBJ1-1 and V is TRBV4-1; D unresolved. Germline CDR1 MGHRA, CDR2 YSYEKL. The CDR3 has 15 residues. Trimming shortened V by 1 base and J by 7 bases, and 16 bases separated the two germline ends. CDR3 nucleotide sequence: TGCGCCAGCAGCCAAGTGGCAGGCTTGTCCCGTGAAGCTTTCTTT. Its translation is CASSQVAGLSREAFF.

The chain employs TRBV5-6 and TRBJ2-5; 12 bases are a match to TRBD1. V shed 0 bases, J shed 1 base, and the junction held 1 base outside the gene matches. Germline values: CDR1 SGHDT, CDR2 YYEEEE. The CDR3 has 16 residues. The CDR3 sequence is CASSLGDRGPQETQYF. Written as DNA, the CDR3 is TGTGCCAGCAGCTTGGGGGACAGGGGGCCCCAAGAGACCCAGTACTTC.

The chain combines TRBV9 with TRBJ2-3; the match to TRBD2 covers 9 bases. With 4 bases clipped from V and 1 base from J, the junction kept 7 bases outside the gene matches. The CDR3 is made up of 16 amino acids. Germline values: CDR1 SGDLS, CDR2 YYNGEE. The CDR3 spells CASSLPIAGGTDTQYF. Written as DNA, the CDR3 is TGTGCCAGCAGCTTACCTATAGCGGGGGGCACAGATACGCAGTATTTT.

This chain connects TRBV7-8 to TRBJ1-1; weak D call: TRBD1 (5 bases). Trimming pared 1 base from V and 5 bases from J, leaving 11 bases between. The CDR3 contains 14 residues. The germline V gene encodes CDR1 SGHVS and CDR2 FQNEAQ. The CDR3 DNA reads TGTGCCAGCAGCTTAGTGGAGGGGTGGACTGAAGCTTTCTTT. It translates to CASSLVEGWTEAFF.

This chain connects TRBV6-5 to TRBJ2-1, with D maybe TRBD2 (5 bases). Germline CDR1 MNHEY, CDR2 SVGAGI. There are 13 residues in the CDR3. Trimming pared 7 bases from V and 6 bases from J, leaving 13 bases between. CDR3 DNA: TGTGCCAGCAAGCACGGAGGAGGCAATGAGCAGTTCTTC. Translation: CASKHGGGNEQFF.

The chain carries TRBV15 and TRBJ2-5, with D perhaps TRBD2 (6 bases). This CDR3 contains 15 residues. V dropped 0 bases and J dropped 2 bases, with 10 bases sitting between them. From germline, CDR1 is LNHNV and CDR2 YYDKDF (reference sequence). This chain's CDR3 is CATSRDLGTQETQYF. The CDR3 DNA sequence: TGTGCCACCAGCAGAGATCTCGGGACTCAAGAGACCCAGTACTTC. The full variable domain, rest sourced from reference TRBV15 and TRBJ2-5, is DAMVIQNPRYQVTQFGKPVTLSCSQTLNHNVMYWYQQKSSQAPKLLFHYYDKDFNNEADTPDNFQSRRPNTSFCFLDIRSPGLGDTAMYLCATSRDLGTQETQYFGPGTRLLVL.

The chain carries TRBV19 and TRBJ2-3, with a tentative D call TRBD2 (6 bases). The CDR3 is made up of 14 amino acids. Trimming removed 7 bases at V and 0 bases at J, with 11 bases between. Germline CDR1 reads LNHDA; CDR2 reads SQIVND (reference sequence). CDR3: CASKRAGSTDTQYF. The CDR3 bases are TGTGCCAGTAAGAGGGCGGGAAGCACAGATACGCAGTATTTT.

V usage is TRBV3-1 (or the pseudogene TRBV3-2) and J usage is TRBJ1-6, with 7 bases aligning to TRBD1. After removal of 2 bases from V and 7 bases from J, the junction contained 8 bases not matched to a gene. CDR3 length: 16 residues. Germline CDR1 reads LGHDT; CDR2 reads YNNKEL (reference sequence). Written as DNA, the CDR3 is TGTGCCAGCAGCCAAACCTGGGACAGCAAAAATTCACCCCTCCACTTT. This codes for CASSQTWDSKNSPLHF.

The chain links TRBV29-1 to TRBJ2-5; possible D gene TRBD1, 8 bases. V shed 4 bases and J shed 3 bases, with 15 bases lying between them. CDR1 and CDR2 (germline): SQVTM, ANQGSEA. This CDR3 spans 14 amino acids. The CDR3, as DNA: TGCAGCGTTGTGGGGGGGACAGGTGAAGAGACCCAGTACTTC. Its translation is CSVVGGTGEETQYF.

The chain is built from TRBV5-1 and TRBJ2-1, with 8 bases fitting TRBD2. The CDR3 loop spans 17 amino acids. Germline values: CDR1 SGHRS, CDR2 YFSETQ. V dropped 4 bases and J dropped 6; count of bases not matched to a gene: 15. The CDR3 region has the DNA TGCGCCAGCAGCCAGACCCCCGGGACTAGTTTCCTCAATGAGCAGTTCTTC. It codes for CASSQTPGTSFLNEQFF.